One TCR beta chain is described in this entry. This clone came up once. Its antigen remains undetermined. It has no much larger one-base neighbor in the sample; base qualities were not kept. From the cysteine through the phenylalanine, the CDR3 covers 15 amino acids. Only the CDR3 part of the read is kept: 45 bases, read in frame from the first base. CDR1 SGHVS and CDR2 FQNEAQ are derived from the germline V gene. Germline trimming: 2 bases from V, 3 bases from J; junction bases outside gene matches: 3. Library preparation was by the immunoSEQ multiplex PCR assay. TCRdb retrieved this table from immuneACCESS and kept in-frame rearrangements only. Not all clones are present; in checked studies, unresolved V genes account for under half, and no reason is known for the remainder. The sample table shows tens of thousands of clones, and about nine tenths are seen once. The ten largest clones take up around 2% of the sample.

The data belong to a study of T cell changes during pregnancy in multiple sclerosis (dated 2019 in TCRdb). Context from the whole study: The study examined how the T cell repertoire changed over the course of pregnancy in women with multiple sclerosis.

Specimen: peripheral blood, collected in the second trimester of pregnancy. The rearrangement joined TRBV7-8 to TRBJ2-1; 8 nucleotides in the junction match TRBD1. The clonotype was recovered from a female donor with multiple sclerosis, enrolled in a pregnancy study. Here the CDR3 is given as CASSLKTGDYNEQFF. The nucleotides read TGTGCCAGCAGCTTAAAGACAGGGGACTACAATGAGCAGTTCTTC.